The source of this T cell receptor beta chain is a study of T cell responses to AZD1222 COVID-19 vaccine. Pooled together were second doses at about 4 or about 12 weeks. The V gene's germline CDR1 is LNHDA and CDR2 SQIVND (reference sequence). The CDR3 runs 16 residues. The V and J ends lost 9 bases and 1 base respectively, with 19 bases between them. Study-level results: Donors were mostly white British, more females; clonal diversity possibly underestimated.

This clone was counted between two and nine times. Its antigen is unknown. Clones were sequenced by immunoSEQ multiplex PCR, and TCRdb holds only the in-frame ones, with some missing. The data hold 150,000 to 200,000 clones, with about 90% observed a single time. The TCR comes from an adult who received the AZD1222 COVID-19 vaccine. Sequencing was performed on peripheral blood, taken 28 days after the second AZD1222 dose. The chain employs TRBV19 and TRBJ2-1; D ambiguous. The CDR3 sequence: CARTLESCNSYNEQFF. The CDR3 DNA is TGTGCCAGGACCCTGGAGAGCTGTAATTCCTACAATGAGCAGTTCTTC.